What follows are 8 T cell receptor beta chains derived from one specimen sequenced in a study of cytomegalovirus exposure and HLA in healthy donors. The method was immunoSEQ multiplex PCR; TCRdb's version includes in-frame clones alone and lacks a portion of them. This sample has about 110,000 clones, with roughly 90% found just once. Input material: PBMCs. These receptors all come from a woman aged 25 to 45 in good health and CMV-seropositive.

The chain is built from TRBV11-2 and TRBJ2-7; D remains ambiguous. The ends were cut back, 5 bases at V and 3 bases at J, with 5 bases in the middle. The CDR3 contains 11 residues. Germline-derived CDR1 and CDR2 are SGHAT and FQNNGV. CDR3 amino acids: CASSPHYEQYF. The DNA for the CDR3 is TGTGCCAGCAGCCCCCACTACGAGCAGTACTTC.

V gene TRBV6-6 combines with J gene TRBJ2-7; D is ambiguous. CDR3 length: 12 amino acids. Germline CDR1 reads MNHNY; CDR2 reads SVGAGI (reference sequence). Trimming pared 7 bases from V and 2 bases from J, leaving 9 bases between. The CDR3 spells CASISPTYEQYF. In nucleotides, the CDR3 is TGTGCCAGCATTTCGCCTACCTACGAGCAGTACTTC.

This clone was seen only once. V is TRBV4-3 and J is TRBJ1-1; tentatively, D is TRBD1 (6 bases). CDR1 and CDR2 (germline): LGHNA, YSLEER. The CDR3 contains 16 residues. V was clipped by 1 base and J by 5 bases, with 17 bases between them. The CDR3 here is CASSQVGPRGLTEAFF. CDR3 DNA sequence: TGCGCCAGCAGCCAAGTTGGACCCAGGGGACTAACTGAAGCTTTCTTT.

The genes are TRBV6-1 and TRBJ2-4, with TRBD2 matching 11 bases. V trimming: 3 bases; J trimming: 3 bases; junction bases outside the gene matches: 7. Germline values: CDR1 MNHNS, CDR2 SASEGT. The CDR3 is 17 residues long. The CDR3 is CASSEAGTSGGKNIQYF. In DNA, the CDR3 is TGTGCCAGCAGTGAGGCCGGGACTAGCGGCGGCAAAAACATTCAGTACTTC.

V is TRBV9 and J is TRBJ2-1; 9 bases line up with TRBD2. The J segment lost 4 bases and the V segment lost 4 bases, leaving 15 bases of the junction unmatched. CDR1 is SGDLS, CDR2 YYNGEE, per germline. CDR3 length: 18 amino acids. In DNA, the CDR3 is TGTGCCAGCAGCCCGTCGACTAGCGGAACCGAGGCATACAATGAGCAGTTCTTC. Amino acids: CASSPSTSGTEAYNEQFF.

The CDR3 region has the DNA TGCGCCAGCAGCTTTACTAGCGGGAGGGCCAGCGGGGAGCTGTTTTTT. Amino acids: CASSFTSGRASGELFF. The chain links TRBV5-1 to TRBJ2-2; 13 bases fit TRBD2. The CDR3 totals 16 residues. The V and J ends lost 2 bases and 7 bases, in that order; junction bases with no gene match: 5. Germline CDR1 SGHRS, CDR2 YFSETQ.

The chain is built from TRBV4-3 and TRBJ2-5, with 8 bases identical to TRBD2. The CDR3 consists of 17 residues. The V and J ends lost 0 bases and 6 bases, in that order; junction bases with no gene match: 12. CDR1 and CDR2 (germline): LGHNA, YSLEER. In DNA, the CDR3 is TGCGCCAGCAGCCAAGATAGGGGGGCTAGCGGGCCTCAGACCCAGTACTTC. Its translation: CASSQDRGASGPQTQYF.

This chain connects TRBV6-1 to TRBJ2-7; a possible D gene is TRBD2 (6 bases). Germline lookup yields CDR1 MNHNS and CDR2 SASEGT. V gave up 8 bases and J gave up 0 bases, with 14 bases separating them. This CDR3 comprises 14 residues. CDR3 DNA: TGTGCCAGCTTCCGGGACTGGAGCTCCTACGAGCAGTACTTC. The encoded protein is CASFRDWSSYEQYF.